Listed below are T cell receptor beta chains from one sample, sequenced in a study of T cells in Graves' hyperthyroidism and ophthalmopathy. From the multiplex PCR reads, TCRdb called clonotypes with MiXCR, one entry per CDR3 protein. The sample shows roughly 400,000 distinct CDR3 sequences, approximately 14% of them seen only once. The sample comprised blood. These receptors were obtained from a woman aged 18-35 years with Graves' hyperthyroidism that later progressed to Graves' ophthalmopathy. Each CDR3 is given with its conserved first and last residue. D genes are given only for firm matches. Where a row states a size, it is once, few, many or the class of an expanded clone; other rows omit it.

V gene: TRBV12-3/TRBV12-4; J gene: TRBJ2-3; clone size: many; D gene: TRBD2; CDR3 DNA: TGTGCCAGCAGTCCTGCTAGCGGGAGATATACGCAGTATTTT; CDR3 protein: CASSPASGRYTQYF
V gene: TRBV5-1; J gene: TRBJ2-7; clone size: many; D gene: TRBD1; CDR3 DNA: TGCGCCAGCAGCTTGGTGCCAGGGGGTCGCCGGTACGAGCAGTACTTC; CDR3 protein: CASSLVPGGRRYEQYF
V gene: TRBV3-1; J gene: TRBJ2-7; clone size: many; D gene: TRBD2; CDR3 DNA: TGTGCCAGCAGCCTTAGCGGGAGGATCTACGAGCAGTACTTC; CDR3 protein: CASSLSGRIYEQYF
V gene: TRBV3-1; J gene: TRBJ2-3; clone size: many; D gene: NA; CDR3 DNA: TGTGCCAGCAGCCGGGTCAGGACCTCTAGCACAGATACGCAGTATTTT; CDR3 protein: CASSRVRTSSTDTQYF
V gene: TRBV4-1; J gene: TRBJ1-1; clone size: NA; D gene: NA; CDR3 DNA: TGCGCCAGCAGCCATAATTTAAAGGGGCAGATGAACACTGAAGATTTCTTT; CDR3 protein: CASSHNLKGQMNTEDFF
V gene: TRBV20-1; J gene: TRBJ2-5; clone size: many; D gene: NA; CDR3 DNA: TGCAGTGCTAGAGCAGGGGGGACTGGGGAGACCCAGTACTTC; CDR3 protein: CSARAGGTGETQYF
V gene: TRBV6-5; J gene: TRBJ2-3; clone size: few; D gene: TRBD2; CDR3 DNA: TGTGCCAGCAGTTACGGACTAGCGGGTAACACGCAGTATTTT; CDR3 protein: CASSYGLAGNTQYF
V gene: TRBV28; J gene: TRBJ2-4; clone size: NA; D gene: NA; CDR3 DNA: TGTGCCAGCAGTCTTTTTGGGACGGCCATCACCCTAGCCAAAAACATTCAGTACTTC; CDR3 protein: CASSLFGTAITLAKNIQYF
V gene: TRBV19; J gene: TRBJ2-3; clone size: NA; D gene: TRBD2; CDR3 DNA: TGTGCCAGCAAGAGGACTAGCTCAGGAACAGATACGCAGTATTTT; CDR3 protein: CASKRTSSGTDTQYF
V gene: TRBV29-1; J gene: TRBJ2-7; clone size: NA; D gene: NA; CDR3 DNA: TGCAGCGTTGAAGAAGGGTCTGTCGGGTACTACGAGCAGTACTTC; CDR3 protein: CSVEEGSVGYYEQYF
V gene: TRBV28; J gene: TRBJ2-1; clone size: many; D gene: TRBD2; CDR3 DNA: TGTGCCAGCAGTCTAGCGGGAGTGGCCTACAATGAGCAGTTCTTC; CDR3 protein: CASSLAGVAYNEQFF
V gene: TRBV18; J gene: TRBJ2-5; clone size: many; D gene: TRBD1; CDR3 DNA: TGTGCCAGCTCACCACCGACAGGGGGCAGTTCAAAGACCCAGTACTTC; CDR3 protein: CASSPPTGGSSKTQYF
V gene: TRBV19; J gene: TRBJ2-1; clone size: NA; D gene: NA; CDR3 DNA: TGTGCCAGTAGTATCGGTAGCCGTAATGAGCAGTTCTTC; CDR3 protein: CASSIGSRNEQFF
V gene: TRBV29-1; J gene: TRBJ2-7; clone size: many; D gene: NA; CDR3 DNA: TGCAGCGTTGTTATCGATGGGCAGACCTACGAGCAGTACTTC; CDR3 protein: CSVVIDGQTYEQYF
V gene: TRBV7-2; J gene: TRBJ2-1; clone size: many; D gene: TRBD1; CDR3 DNA: TGTGCCAGCAGCTTTTACAGGGGGCACTTCAATGAGCAGTTCTTC; CDR3 protein: CASSFYRGHFNEQFF
V gene: TRBV28; J gene: TRBJ1-2; clone size: many; D gene: NA; CDR3 DNA: TGTGCCAGCAGTCCGGGGCCGAGAAACGGCTACACCTTC; CDR3 protein: CASSPGPRNGYTF
V gene: TRBV20-1; J gene: TRBJ1-1; clone size: NA; D gene: NA; CDR3 DNA: TGCAGTGCTAGAAGGCCGACGACTGAAGCTTTCTTT; CDR3 protein: CSARRPTTEAFF
V gene: TRBV13; J gene: TRBJ1-6; clone size: NA; D gene: NA; CDR3 DNA: TGCGCCAGCAGCCAAGAGGCGCAGGCCTATAATTCACCCCTCCACTTT; CDR3 protein: CASSQEAQAYNSPLHF
V gene: TRBV30; J gene: TRBJ2-1; clone size: many; D gene: TRBD2; CDR3 DNA: TGTGCCTGGGTAGGAGGAGGGGCGGGAGTTTACAATGAGCAGTTCTTC; CDR3 protein: CAWVGGGAGVYNEQFF
V gene: TRBV7-9; J gene: TRBJ1-5; clone size: few; D gene: TRBD1; CDR3 DNA: TGTGCCAGCAGCATAACAGGGGGACAGCCCCAGCATTTT; CDR3 protein: CASSITGGQPQHF
V gene: TRBV29-1; J gene: TRBJ2-6; clone size: NA; D gene: TRBD1; CDR3 DNA: TGCAGCGTTGAAGTTGTCAGGGACAGCCCATACGCCAACGTCCTGACTTTC; CDR3 protein: CSVEVVRDSPYANVLTF
V gene: TRBV5-4; J gene: TRBJ1-1; clone size: many; D gene: NA; CDR3 DNA: TGTGCCAGCAGCTTGGACGGGGCGTTAAACACTGAAGCTTTCTTT; CDR3 protein: CASSLDGALNTEAFF
V gene: TRBV6-5; J gene: TRBJ2-1; clone size: many; D gene: NA; CDR3 DNA: TGTGCCAGCAGTTACAACACTGGGTGGCAGCCCAATGAGCAGTTCTTC; CDR3 protein: CASSYNTGWQPNEQFF
V gene: TRBV20-1; J gene: TRBJ2-5; clone size: many; D gene: TRBD2; CDR3 DNA: TGCAGTGCTAGAGATGGGACTAGACGGCAAGAGACCCAGTACTTC; CDR3 protein: CSARDGTRRQETQYF
V gene: TRBV10-2; J gene: TRBJ2-5; clone size: many; D gene: TRBD2; CDR3 DNA: TGCGCCAGCAGTGCAAGTTTAGCGGGAGGGATGGGTGAAGAGACCCAGTACTTC; CDR3 protein: CASSASLAGGMGEETQYF
V gene: TRBV6-1; J gene: TRBJ2-5; clone size: many; D gene: NA; CDR3 DNA: TGTGCCAGCAGTGGCGGATCGAACCTAGGAGAGACCCAGTACTTC; CDR3 protein: CASSGGSNLGETQYF
V gene: TRBV27; J gene: TRBJ2-6; clone size: few; D gene: NA; CDR3 DNA: TGTGCCAGCAGCATCGGACATCTCTCTGGGGCCAACGTCCTGACTTTC; CDR3 protein: CASSIGHLSGANVLTF
V gene: TRBV30; J gene: TRBJ2-1; clone size: NA; D gene: TRBD2; CDR3 DNA: TGTGCCTGGAGATCGAGCGGGAGGGGGTTTGGTCAGTTCTTC; CDR3 protein: CAWRSSGRGFGQFF
V gene: TRBV20-1; J gene: TRBJ2-5; clone size: many; D gene: NA; CDR3 DNA: TGCAGTGCCCCCAACTACTTCCAAGAGACCCAGTACTTC; CDR3 protein: CSAPNYFQETQYF
V gene: TRBV13; J gene: TRBJ1-1; clone size: NA; D gene: NA; CDR3 DNA: TGTGCCAGCAGCGCCCTGACATACACTGAAGCTTTCTTT; CDR3 protein: CASSALTYTEAFF
V gene: TRBV6-1; J gene: TRBJ2-1; clone size: NA; D gene: NA; CDR3 DNA: TGTGCCAGCAGTCAGTCCGGGACACTTTACAATGAGCAGTTCTTC; CDR3 protein: CASSQSGTLYNEQFF
V gene: TRBV28; J gene: TRBJ2-7; clone size: many; D gene: NA; CDR3 DNA: TGTGCCAGCAGTTTCGCCTACGAGCAGTACTTC; CDR3 protein: CASSFAYEQYF
V gene: TRBV28; J gene: TRBJ2-3; clone size: few; D gene: NA; CDR3 DNA: TGTGCCAGCAGTTTAGAGGGGATGGGGACAGATACGCAGTATTTT; CDR3 protein: CASSLEGMGTDTQYF
V gene: TRBV2; J gene: TRBJ2-7; clone size: many; D gene: NA; CDR3 DNA: TGTGCCAGCGAAGACATGCGGGCCTACGAGCAGTACTTC; CDR3 protein: CASEDMRAYEQYF
V gene: TRBV5-1; J gene: TRBJ2-3; clone size: few; D gene: TRBD1; CDR3 DNA: TGCGCCAGCAGCCTCGTTTGGGACAGATGGATGGATACGCAGTATTTT; CDR3 protein: CASSLVWDRWMDTQYF
V gene: TRBV20-1; J gene: TRBJ2-1; clone size: many; D gene: NA; CDR3 DNA: TGCAGTGCTAAGGTTCCAGCGAGCGCCGGGGATGAGCAGTTCTTC; CDR3 protein: CSAKVPASAGDEQFF
V gene: TRBV5-1; J gene: TRBJ1-2; clone size: many; D gene: TRBD1; CDR3 DNA: TGCGCCAGCAGCTTGGGACAGGGGCGCGGCTACACCTTC; CDR3 protein: CASSLGQGRGYTF
V gene: TRBV7-9; J gene: TRBJ1-1; clone size: few; D gene: NA; CDR3 DNA: TGTGCCAGCAGCCTAGGTCGGGTGACTGAAGCTTTCTTT; CDR3 protein: CASSLGRVTEAFF
V gene: TRBV9; J gene: TRBJ2-5; clone size: NA; D gene: NA; CDR3 DNA: TGTGCCAGCAGCGGGATTGGAGAGACCCAGTACTTC; CDR3 protein: CASSGIGETQYF
V gene: TRBV6-1; J gene: TRBJ2-6; clone size: many; D gene: TRBD2; CDR3 DNA: TGTGCCAGCAGCCCTAGCGGGTTCTCTGGGGCCAACGTCCTGACTTTC; CDR3 protein: CASSPSGFSGANVLTF
V gene: TRBV28; J gene: TRBJ2-7; clone size: NA; D gene: TRBD2; CDR3 DNA: TGTGCCAGCAGTTTGGGAGCGGGAGCGGGGGAGCAGTACTTC; CDR3 protein: CASSLGAGAGEQYF
V gene: TRBV11-3; J gene: TRBJ2-3; clone size: many; D gene: NA; CDR3 DNA: TGTGCCAGCAGCTTCGGACTGAAGAGAGGCACAGATACGCAGTATTTT; CDR3 protein: CASSFGLKRGTDTQYF
V gene: TRBV20-1; J gene: TRBJ2-3; clone size: NA; D gene: NA; CDR3 DNA: TGCAGTGCTCAGTCCCCCTCTATTCGCGGCACGCAGTATTTT; CDR3 protein: CSAQSPSIRGTQYF
V gene: TRBV6-2/TRBV6-3; J gene: TRBJ2-7; clone size: few; D gene: TRBD1; CDR3 DNA: TGTGCCAGCGGGGGACAGGGGCCATCCGAGCAGTACTTC; CDR3 protein: CASGGQGPSEQYF
V gene: TRBV2; J gene: TRBJ2-5; clone size: many; D gene: TRBD1; CDR3 DNA: TGTGCCAGCAGTGGGACAGGGGGTGGAGAGACCCAGTACTTC; CDR3 protein: CASSGTGGGETQYF
V gene: TRBV4-1; J gene: TRBJ1-3; clone size: many; D gene: NA; CDR3 DNA: TGCGCCAGCAGCCAAGAACGCGGAGTGGGGACCATATATTTT; CDR3 protein: CASSQERGVGTIYF
V gene: TRBV2; J gene: TRBJ2-1; clone size: many; D gene: TRBD2; CDR3 DNA: TGTGCCAGCAGGGCGAGACTAGCGGGAATAGGGAATGAGCAGTTCTTC; CDR3 protein: CASRARLAGIGNEQFF
V gene: TRBV4-1; J gene: TRBJ2-3; clone size: NA; D gene: NA; CDR3 DNA: TGCGCCAGCAGCATAGGGGTGATCACAGATACGCAGTATTTT; CDR3 protein: CASSIGVITDTQYF
V gene: TRBV4-1; J gene: TRBJ2-5; clone size: NA; D gene: NA; CDR3 DNA: TGCGCCAGCAGCCAAGTTTGGGGGGGCGGAGGAGAGACCCAGTACTTC; CDR3 protein: CASSQVWGGGGETQYF
V gene: TRBV9; J gene: TRBJ2-7; clone size: NA; D gene: NA; CDR3 DNA: TGTGCCAGCAGCGTAGGCACGGGTCCGAGCTACGAGCAGTACTTC; CDR3 protein: CASSVGTGPSYEQYF